The clone carrying this T cell receptor (beta chain) is a singleton in its sample. The sample originates from a study of blood T cell repertoires in COVID-19. Across the study: Specimens from acute and convalescent COVID-19 originated in the United States, Italy and Spain.

Authors' processing steps: Reference gene primer amplification gave estimated nucleated cell counts. The protocol was immunoSEQ multiplex PCR, while the TCRdb copy is restricted to in-frame clones and leaves out a portion. The DNA gave D and trimming, while V, J and clone size come from that table. Of about 190,000 clones in the sample, under 90% were seen once. Germline loops: CDR1 LNHDA, CDR2 SQIVND (reference sequence). The CDR3 is made up of 16 amino acids. V dropped 6 bases and J dropped 1; count of bases not matched to a gene: 6. The chain recombines TRBV19 with TRBJ2-1, with 10 bases matching TRBD2. Sequenced sample: peripheral blood. This TCR was recovered from a man aged 55-75 years with acute or convalescent COVID-19. CDR3 nucleotides: TGTGCCAGTAGGGAGCCGGGACTAGCGTCCTACAATGAGCAGTTCTTC. It translates to CASREPGLASYNEQFF. The full variable domain, completed using reference TRBV19 and TRBJ2-1, is DGGITQSPKYLFRKEGQNVTLSCEQNLNHDAMYWYRQDPGQGLRLIYYSQIVNDFQKGDIAEGYSVSREKKESFPLTVTSAQKNPTAFYLCASREPGLASYNEQFFGPGTRLTVL.